This T cell receptor beta chain was profiled in a study of blood T cell repertoires in COVID-19. Study at large: Sources were T cells, B-cell-depleted T cells, or PBMCs; the material itself was cDNA or gDNA.

Seattle participants joined during active infection and were tracked over time. Repertoires were generated with immunoSEQ multiplex PCR, while TCRdb's copy carries only in-frame clones and drops some. The sample has 150,000 to 200,000 clones, roughly 89% seen once. The sequence was collected from a woman between 65 and 79 years old with COVID-19, enrolled during active disease. Material for sequencing was peripheral blood.

The CDR3 region is CASSPDRGHEQYF. CDR3 bases: TGTGCCAGCAGCCCTGACAGGGGACACGAGCAGTACTTC. V is TRBV6-6 and J is TRBJ2-7, with 8 bases lining up with TRBD1. V gave up 6 bases and J gave up 5 bases; unmatched junction bases: 6. Germline V CDR1 and CDR2: MNHNY, SVGAGI (reference sequence). This CDR3 is 13 amino acids long.